The 20 T cell receptor beta chains presented below share a single source sample, sequenced in a study of identical twins. One entry per CDR3 protein results from TCRdb running MiXCR on the 5' RACE reads. The sample holds 1.5 million to 2 million distinct CDR3 sequences; around a third are singletons and the top ten take about 0.3%. Sequenced input: cord blood. The receptors originated from a newborn girl in good health.

This clonotype was seen repeatedly, ten times or more. The chain has TRBV28 and TRBJ2-7; TRBD2 matches at 8 bases. CDR3 size: 14 residues. V lost 1 base and J lost 6; bases outside the gene matches: 5. Germline V gives CDR1 MDHEN, CDR2 SYDVKM. The CDR3 is CASSLSGRAFEQYF. The DNA for the CDR3 is TGTGCCAGCAGTTTATCCGGGAGGGCATTCGAGCAGTACTTC. The whole variable domain, filled in from reference TRBV28 and TRBJ2-7, reads DVKVTQSSRYLVKRTGEKVFLECVQDMDHENMFWYRQDPGLGLRLIYFSYDVKMKEKGDIPEGYSVSREKKERFSLILESASTNQTSMYLCASSLSGRAFEQYFGPGTRLTVT.

Comments on this clonotype: Relative to the germline gene, one junction end is altered; a read error may explain this. V and J are TRBV27 and TRBJ2-1, with 9 positions matching TRBD2. CDR1 is MNHEY, CDR2 SMNVEV, per germline (reference sequence). The CDR3 runs 17 residues. CDR3 loop: CAGRGPGTSPSYNEQFF. The CDR3 DNA reads TGTGCCGGCAGGGGACCCGGGACTAGCCCTTCCTACAATGAGCAGTTCTTC.

This sequence joins TRBV24-1 and TRBJ2-5; D tentatively reads TRBD1 or TRBD2 (5 bases each). Between the trimmed V and J ends, which lost 0 bases and 11 bases, there was a span of 15 bases. Germline lookup yields CDR1 KGHDR and CDR2 SFDVKD. CDR3 length: 14 residues. The CDR3 spells CATSDLQADNEQYF. Here the CDR3 DNA reads TGTGCCACCAGTGATTTGCAAGCGGACAATGAGCAGTACTTC.

There are a few counts of this clonotype. V usage is TRBV27 and J usage is TRBJ1-2; 10 positions agree with TRBD1. Trimming removed 5 bases from V and 6 bases from J; junction bases left unmatched: 15. The germline V gene encodes CDR1 MNHEY and CDR2 SMNVEV (reference sequence). The CDR3 consists of 17 residues. CDR3 protein: CASSPRQGANGWHGYTF. The DNA of the CDR3 is TGTGCCAGCAGTCCGCGACAGGGGGCGAATGGATGGCATGGCTACACCTTC.

Only a few counts were recorded for this clonotype. The CDR3 coding sequence is TGTGCCAGCAGCTCAGTAGCGGGGCGACGGACGGACATTCAGTACTTC. Translating it yields CASSSVAGRRTDIQYF. The chain joins TRBV11-2 to TRBJ2-4, with 8 positions matching TRBD2. The CDR3 has 16 amino acids. Per the germline V gene, CDR1 is SGHAT and CDR2 is FQNNGV. The V gene end was trimmed by 4 bases and the J gene end by 8 bases; junction bases not matched to a gene: 13.

There are a few counts of this clonotype. The chain has TRBV28 and TRBJ2-7; 7 positions match TRBD2. The CDR3 is 15 residues long. The J segment lost 3 bases and the V segment lost 7 bases, leaving 12 bases of the junction unmatched. CDR1 MDHEN and CDR2 SYDVKM come from the germline V gene. CDR3 coding DNA: TGTGCCAGCACTCCCGGACTAGTTTTAGGCTACGAGCAGTACTTC. Protein: CASTPGLVLGYEQYF.

J is TRBJ2-3 and V is TRBV29-1, with D unclear. In germline, CDR1 is SQVTM, CDR2 ANQGSEA. Between the trimmed V and J ends, which lost 0 bases and 6 bases, there was a span of 13 bases. The length of the CDR3 is 14 residues. In nucleotides, the CDR3 is TGCAGCGTTGAAGATCTGGCCCTCCGGGATACGCAGTATTTT. Protein sequence: CSVEDLALRDTQYF.

This clonotype has only a few counts. The CDR3 sequence is CSLRTSGNTDTQYF. CDR3 sequence (DNA): TGCAGCCTTCGGACTAGCGGGAACACAGATACGCAGTATTTT. The V and J genes are TRBV29-1 and TRBJ2-3, with TRBD2 identical over 12 bases. The CDR3 is made up of 14 amino acids. J was trimmed by 2 bases and V by 8 bases; bases with no gene match: 5. Per germline, CDR1 SQVTM and CDR2 ANQGSEA.

The V and J genes are TRBV12-3 or TRBV12-4 and TRBJ2-2; D remains unclear. Between the trimmed V and J ends, which lost 7 bases and 0 bases, there was a span of 12 bases. The CDR3 spans 15 residues. The CDR3 DNA follows: TGTGCCAGCACCAAGAGGAGATCGAACACCGGGGAGCTGTTTTTT. Residues: CASTKRRSNTGELFF.

This chain uses TRBV20-1 with TRBJ1-6; D is perhaps TRBD1 (6 bases). Germline values: CDR1 DFQATT, CDR2 SNEGSKA (reference sequence). The CDR3 runs 13 residues. Between the trimmed V and J ends, which lost 3 bases and 9 bases, there was a span of 12 bases. The CDR3 loop is CSASLQGVSPLHF. CDR3 DNA: TGCAGTGCTAGTCTACAGGGAGTTTCACCCCTCCACTTT.

This clonotype was seen a few times. The CDR3 DNA reads as TGCAGTGCTCAGGGGGGGAACACCGGGGAGCTGTTTTTT. It yields the protein CSAQGGNTGELFF. The chain employs TRBV20-1 and TRBJ2-2; maybe TRBD1 (7 bases). Trimming stripped 5 bases from V and 1 base from J, with 8 bases between. From germline, CDR1 is DFQATT and CDR2 SNEGSKA (reference sequence). CDR3 size: 13 residues.

A few counts support this clonotype. The genes are TRBV7-2 and TRBJ2-3, with TRBD2 identical over 14 bases. Germline CDR1 is SGHTA and CDR2 is FQGNSA. This CDR3 has 17 amino acids. The V gene end was trimmed by 1 base and the J gene end by 4 bases; junction bases not matched to a gene: 4. In DNA form, the CDR3 reads TGTGCCAGCAGCTTAGGGGGACTAGCGGGAGTCGCAGATACGCAGTATTTT. This translates into CASSLGGLAGVADTQYF. Drawing the rest from reference TRBV7-2 and TRBJ2-3, the complete variable domain is GAGVSQSPSNKVTEKGKDVELRCDPISGHTALYWYRQSLGQGLEFLIYFQGNSAPDKSGLPSDRFSAERTGGSVSTLTIQRTQQEDSAVYLCASSLGGLAGVADTQYFGPGTRLTVL.

This clonotype was seen a few times. The chain combines TRBV6-1 with TRBJ2-7; unclear D gene. V lost 1 base, J lost 4 bases, and 8 bases lay in between. This CDR3 spans 13 amino acids. Germline V gene lookup returns CDR1 MNHNS and CDR2 SASEGT. DNA for the CDR3: TGTGCCAGCAGTGAAGGGGCTAGATACGAGCAGTACTTC. Translated, it gives CASSEGARYEQYF.

This clonotype was counted ten times or more. The chain links TRBV20-1 to TRBJ2-7, with a weak D call TRBD1 (5 bases). This CDR3 spans 11 amino acids. V lost 3 bases and J 3 bases, leaving 6 bases between the germline ends. CDR1 is DFQATT, CDR2 SNEGSKA, per germline (reference sequence). The CDR3 DNA reads as TGCAGTGCTAGCAGGGTCTACGAGCAGTACTTC. Its protein product is CSASRVYEQYF.

This clonotype was detected a few times. This chain uses TRBV4-2 with TRBJ1-2; D is possibly TRBD1 (5 bases). V dropped 1 base and J dropped 7 bases, with 7 bases sitting between them. Looked up from germline, CDR1 is LGHNA and CDR2 is YNFKEQ. The CDR3 spans 12 residues. In DNA form, the CDR3 reads TGTGCCAGCAGCCAAGTCGGGGCTGGCTACACCTTC. Translating gives CASSQVGAGYTF.

The chain carries TRBV5-6 and TRBJ1-3, with D perhaps TRBD1 (5 bases). Germline CDR1 SGHDT, CDR2 YYEEEE. The CDR3 has 13 residues. The V end was cut by 0 bases, the J end by 8 bases, with 9 bases between. CDR3 residues: CASSLDRGDTIYF. The CDR3 DNA sequence: TGTGCCAGCAGCTTGGATAGGGGAGACACCATATATTTT. Full variable domain (rest looked up from reference TRBV5-6 and TRBJ1-3): DAGVTQSPTHLIKTRGQQVTLRCSPKSGHDTVSWYQQALGQGPQFIFQYYEEEERQRGNFPDRFSGHQFPNYSSELNVNALLLGDSALYLCASSLDRGDTIYFGEGSWLTVV.

The J gene is TRBJ1-4, the V gene TRBV20-1; D gene ambiguous. Between the trimmed V and J ends, which lost 1 base and 0 bases, there was a span of 15 bases. CDR3 length equals 17 residues. Germline values: CDR1 DFQATT, CDR2 SNEGSKA (reference sequence). The CDR3 loop is CSARGQWQHATNEKLFF. DNA of the CDR3: TGCAGTGCTAGAGGTCAGTGGCAGCATGCAACTAATGAAAAACTGTTTTTT.

This rearrangement joins TRBV6-1 to TRBJ1-2; the D is unclear. The CDR3 has 15 residues. CDR1 and CDR2 (germline): MNHNS, SASEGT. The V end was cut by 0 bases, the J end by 4 bases, with 12 bases between. Here the CDR3 DNA reads TGTGCCAGCAGTGAAGCGGCCGTCCCACCCTATGGCTACACCTTC. Translated: CASSEAAVPPYGYTF.

This clonotype turned up a few times. The chain uses TRBV4-2 and TRBJ1-2; D is perhaps TRBD1 (6 bases). The CDR3 has 15 amino acids. V was clipped by 3 bases and J by 1 base, with 12 bases between them. The germline V gene has CDR1 LGHNA and CDR2 YNFKEQ. The CDR3 coding sequence is TGTGCCAGCAGCCATTACCGGGACAATAACTATGGCTACACCTTC. Translated: CASSHYRDNNYGYTF.

This clonotype was recorded a few times. V and J are TRBV20-1 and TRBJ2-5; 7 nucleotides line up with TRBD1. Germline CDR1 and CDR2: DFQATT and SNEGSKA (reference sequence). V lost 1 base, J lost 4 bases, and 9 bases stayed unmatched. The CDR3 covers 15 residues. Here the CDR3 reads CSARGPGGYGETQYF. In nucleotides, the CDR3 is TGCAGTGCTAGAGGGCCAGGGGGATATGGAGAGACCCAGTACTTC.